The 29 T cell receptor beta chains reported below all come from one sample, sequenced in a study of vaccination and CD4 T cells after COVID-19. This sample's treatment: roughly 10-day PBMC culture with coronavirus spike peptide pools or control peptides (ViraFEST assay). These receptors have no known antigen. The Oncomine TCR Beta short-read assay was applied to DNA of cultured CD4+ T cells. TCRdb processed the PCR reads anew with MiXCR; each CDR3 protein has one entry. Of several thousand distinct CDR3 sequences listed, 71% are singletons. Sequenced: CD4+ T cells from blood, cultured in vitro. These receptors all come from a human donor who had recovered from COVID-19.

Only a few counts were recorded for this clonotype. This chain uses TRBV6-5 with TRBJ1-1; TRBD1 is a possible D gene (6 bases). Trimming left V 3 bases short and J 2 bases short, with 10 bases between. CDR1 is MNHEY and CDR2 is SVGAGI in the germline V gene. The CDR3 extends over 14 amino acids. The CDR3 region has the DNA TGTGCCAGCAGTTATGGACAGTACAACACTGAAGCTTTCTTT. The encoded protein is CASSYGQYNTEAFF.

The chain is built from TRBV6-2 or TRBV6-3 and TRBJ2-5; possibly TRBD1 for D (6 bases). V shed 6 bases and J shed 5 bases, with 16 bases lying between them. This CDR3 is 14 amino acids long. Germline assignment: CDR1 MNHEY and CDR2 SVGEGT. In DNA, the CDR3 is TGTGCCAGCAGATCTACAGGGTACGGCGAGACCCAGTACTTC. Residues: CASRSTGYGETQYF.

V and J are TRBV20-1 and TRBJ1-2; maybe TRBD1 (5 bases). With 5 bases removed from V and 5 bases from J, the gap between germline ends came to 18 bases. The CDR3 is 14 amino acids. In germline, CDR1 is DFQATT, CDR2 SNEGSKA (reference sequence). The CDR3, as DNA: TGCAGTGCTGACCGGGGCCTGGTGGGGTATGGCTACACCTTC. Protein: CSADRGLVGYGYTF.

This sequence joins TRBV28 and TRBJ1-2; the D gene is possibly TRBD1 (6 bases). The germline CDR1 and CDR2 sequences are MDHEN and SYDVKM. The CDR3 has 14 residues. Trimming removed 2 bases at V and 4 bases at J, with 11 bases between. This CDR3 is CASSLDTGLYGYTF. Written as DNA, the CDR3 is TGTGCCAGCAGTTTAGACACAGGGCTCTATGGCTACACCTTC.

The J gene is TRBJ1-1, the V gene TRBV6-5, with D perhaps matching TRBD1 (6 bases). Germline CDR1 MNHEY, CDR2 SVGAGI. The V end lost 2 bases, the J end lost 2 bases, and 18 bases lay between the germline ends. This CDR3 has 17 residues. Here the CDR3 reads CASSYRTGTKLNTEAFF. The CDR3 DNA reads as TGTGCCAGCAGTTACCGGACCGGGACAAAGCTCAACACTGAAGCTTTCTTT.

The rearrangement joins TRBV7-2 to TRBJ2-2; 9 nucleotides align to TRBD1. The J segment lost 2 bases and the V segment lost 1 base, leaving 2 bases of the junction unmatched. This CDR3 comprises 16 residues. Germline V gene lookup returns CDR1 SGHTA and CDR2 FQGNSA. The DNA for the CDR3 is TGTGCCAGCAGCTTAGGGGGACAGGGCAACACCGGGGAGCTGTTTTTT. Its translation is CASSLGGQGNTGELFF.

This sequence joins TRBV12-3 or TRBV12-4 and TRBJ2-7; D ambiguous. The germline V and J ends were trimmed by 3 bases and 2 bases, with 11 bases remaining between them. The CDR3 sequence is 14 residues long. DNA of the CDR3: TGTGCCAGCAGTTTGAAGAACACTCCCTACGAGCAGTACTTC. Residues: CASSLKNTPYEQYF.

The chain links TRBV19 to TRBJ2-1; D may match TRBD1 or TRBD2 (5 bases each). V lost 3 bases and J lost 1, with 13 bases in between. Germline V lookup: CDR1 LNHDA, CDR2 SQIVND (reference sequence). There are 16 residues in the CDR3. CDR3 in amino acids: CASSIWGSRSYNEQFF. Written as DNA, the CDR3 is TGTGCCAGTAGTATTTGGGGGAGTCGATCCTACAATGAGCAGTTCTTC.

The chain has TRBV11-2 and TRBJ1-5; D call uncertain. V gave up 2 bases and J gave up 4 bases, with 24 bases separating them. The CDR3 has 19 amino acids. CDR1 is SGHAT and CDR2 is FQNNGV in the germline V gene. The CDR3 sequence: CASSLPLGPYGPRNQPQHF. In nucleotides, the CDR3 is TGTGCCAGCAGCTTACCGCTGGGCCCCTATGGCCCTCGTAATCAGCCCCAGCATTTT.

This CDR3 is CASSYGVRQGASYEQYF. CDR3 nucleotides: TGTGCCAGCAGTTACGGGGTGCGGCAGGGGGCCTCCTACGAGCAGTACTTC. The rearrangement joins TRBV6-5 to TRBJ2-7, with 8 bases that match TRBD1. This CDR3 is 17 amino acids long. V shed 2 bases and J 0 bases; nucleotides not matched to a gene: 9. In germline, CDR1 is MNHEY, CDR2 SVGAGI.

This clonotype came up once. The chain recombines TRBV28 with TRBJ1-5; perhaps TRBD1 as D (6 bases). The germline V gene encodes CDR1 MDHEN and CDR2 SYDVKM. Trimming cost V 7 bases and J 4 bases, with 20 bases left between them. The CDR3 has 16 residues. CDR3 in amino acids: CASTRTKTGTNQPQHF. CDR3 nucleotide sequence: TGTGCCAGCACGAGGACCAAAACAGGGACGAATCAGCCCCAGCATTTT.

In its sample, this clonotype ranks as medium-sized. The chain is built from TRBV6-4 and TRBJ2-3; D is uncertain. This CDR3 is 14 amino acids long. Germline V CDR1 and CDR2: MRHNA, SNTAGT. V lost 5 bases, J lost 2 bases, and 11 bases lay in between. CDR3 amino acids: CASSLAPNTDTQYF. The CDR3 nucleotides are TGTGCCAGCAGTCTGGCCCCTAACACAGATACGCAGTATTTT.

The genes are TRBV20-1 and TRBJ2-2, with TRBD2 matching 8 bases. Germline lookup yields CDR1 DFQATT and CDR2 SNEGSKA (reference sequence). There are 15 residues in the CDR3. J lost 10 bases, V lost 3 bases, and 13 bases had no gene match. The CDR3 DNA follows: TGCAGTGCTAGGAGCCTAGCGGGTTTAAATTCGGAGCTGTTTTTT. It codes for CSARSLAGLNSELFF.

This clonotype came up a few times. V is TRBV7-2 and J is TRBJ1-3; D is perhaps TRBD1 (5 bases). Germline V gives CDR1 SGHTA, CDR2 FQGNSA. With 0 bases removed from V and 2 bases from J, the gap between germline ends came to 14 bases. The CDR3 totals 17 residues. The CDR3 DNA follows: TGTGCCAGCAGCTTAGCGCATCTGGGGGGAACTGGAAACACCATATATTTT. Protein: CASSLAHLGGTGNTIYF.

This clonotype has more than one count but fewer than ten. CDR3 nucleotides: TGTGCCATCAGGTGGGGAAGGGAGGACGAGCAGTACTTC. It codes for CAIRWGREDEQYF. The chain combines TRBV10-3 with TRBJ2-7; weak D call: TRBD2 (6 bases). Between the trimmed V and J ends, which lost 6 bases and 5 bases, there was a span of 14 bases. This CDR3 is built from 13 residues. In germline, CDR1 is ENHRY, CDR2 SYGVKD.

The chain recombines TRBV20-1 with TRBJ2-5; 8 nucleotides line up with TRBD2. V shed 1 base, J shed 5 bases, and the junction held 9 bases outside the gene matches. Germline lookup yields CDR1 DFQATT and CDR2 SNEGSKA (reference sequence). The CDR3 loop spans 15 amino acids. The CDR3, as DNA: TGCAGTGCTAGAGTCATAGCGGGACGGGGGGAGACCCAGTACTTC. Translation: CSARVIAGRGETQYF.

The rearrangement uses TRBV12-3 or TRBV12-4 and TRBJ1-1, with 7 nucleotides matching TRBD1. Trimming took 2 bases from V and 10 from J; bases not matched to a gene: 7. The CDR3 covers 13 residues. The CDR3 here is CASSLKARGRAFF. The CDR3 region has the DNA TGTGCCAGCAGTTTAAAGGCGAGGGGGCGAGCTTTCTTT.

The rearrangement joins TRBV10-1 to TRBJ2-7; 10 bases fit TRBD2. The CDR3 is 14 amino acids. CDR1 WNHNN and CDR2 SYGVQD come from the germline V gene (reference sequence). The ends lost 3 bases at V and 2 bases at J; junction bases unmatched: 1. CDR3 protein: CASSDGLAAYEQYF. The CDR3 region has the DNA TGCGCCAGCAGTGACGGACTAGCGGCCTACGAGCAGTACTTC.

The chain couples TRBV7-2 to TRBJ1-5; D gene uncertain. Germline V gene lookup returns CDR1 SGHTA and CDR2 FQGNSA. V was shortened by 0 bases and J by 4 bases, with 10 bases between the two germline ends. The CDR3 runs 15 residues. The CDR3 sequence is CASSLASSKNQPQHF. CDR3 in DNA: TGTGCCAGCAGCTTAGCATCGTCAAAGAATCAGCCCCAGCATTTT.

The genes are TRBV7-9 and TRBJ2-5; TRBD2 is a possible D gene (5 bases). CDR1 and CDR2 (germline): SEHNR, FQNEAQ (reference sequence). Trimming pared 4 bases from V and 0 bases from J, leaving 9 bases between. The CDR3 sequence is 14 residues long. The CDR3 sequence is CASSSWRYQETQYF. In DNA, the CDR3 is TGTGCCAGCAGCTCCTGGAGGTACCAAGAGACCCAGTACTTC.

The genes are TRBV6-5 and TRBJ2-3, with 8 bases lining up with TRBD1. The J segment lost 4 bases and the V segment lost 0 bases, leaving 6 bases of the junction unmatched. CDR3 length: 16 residues. Germline V gives CDR1 MNHEY, CDR2 SVGAGI. The CDR3, as DNA: TGTGCCAGCAGTTACTCTCGGACAGGGTTCTCAGATACGCAGTATTTT. Translating gives CASSYSRTGFSDTQYF.

This sequence joins TRBV4-2 and TRBJ2-4; 11 bases map to TRBD2. V dropped 2 bases and J dropped 0; count of bases not matched to a gene: 3. Germline assignment: CDR1 LGHNA and CDR2 YNFKEQ. The CDR3 covers 17 residues. CDR3 sequence: CASSQFTSGGAKNIQYF. For the CDR3, the DNA is TGTGCCAGCAGCCAATTTACTAGCGGGGGAGCCAAAAACATTCAGTACTTC.

The chain links TRBV29-1 to TRBJ2-1; D gene ambiguous. Trimming pared 1 base from V and 0 bases from J, leaving 7 bases between. CDR1 and CDR2 (germline): SQVTM, ANQGSEA. The CDR3 runs 14 residues. DNA of the CDR3: TGCAGCGTTGAAGGCTACAGCTCCTACAATGAGCAGTTCTTC. Its protein is CSVEGYSSYNEQFF.

The chain is built from TRBV7-8 and TRBJ2-2; possible D gene TRBD2, 7 bases. Germline CDR1 reads SGHVS; CDR2 reads FQNEAQ. This CDR3 has 15 amino acids. V lost 6 bases and J lost 4, with 15 bases in between. The CDR3 loop reads CASRPRGGGTGELFF. CDR3 sequence (DNA): TGTGCCAGCAGACCTCGAGGGGGGGGCACCGGGGAGCTGTTTTTT.

The rearrangement uses TRBV5-1 and TRBJ2-2; 8 bases align to TRBD1. The V gene end was trimmed by 0 bases and the J gene end by 3 bases; junction bases not matched to a gene: 4. This CDR3 has 16 residues. Germline V gives CDR1 SGHRS, CDR2 YFSETQ. CDR3 sequence: CASSLGQGRDTGELFF. The CDR3 DNA sequence: TGCGCCAGCAGCTTGGGACAGGGGCGGGACACCGGGGAGCTGTTTTTT. Full variable domain (outside the CDR3, taken from reference TRBV5-1 and TRBJ2-2): KAGVTQTPRYLIKTRGQQVTLSCSPISGHRSVSWYQQTPGQGLQFLFEYFSETQRNKGNFPGRFSGRQFSNSRSEMNVSTLELGDSALYLCASSLGQGRDTGELFFGEGSRLTVL.

The V call is TRBV10-2, the J call TRBJ1-2; 7 bases line up with TRBD1. Germline trimming cut 4 bases from V and 3 bases from J; bases unmatched to any gene: 5. Germline CDR1 is WSHSY and CDR2 is SAAADI. The CDR3 has 14 residues. DNA for the CDR3: TGCGCCAGCAGTGCGACAGGGTCCCACTATGGCTACACCTTC. Its translation: CASSATGSHYGYTF.

The CDR3 loop is CASSLVAEGYTF. As DNA, the CDR3 is TGTGCCAGCAGCTTAGTCGCCGAGGGCTACACCTTC. The rearrangement joins TRBV7-9 to TRBJ1-2; D not resolved. With 1 base removed from V and 8 bases from J, the gap between germline ends came to 8 bases. Germline V CDR1 and CDR2: SEHNR, FQNEAQ (reference sequence). The CDR3 covers 12 residues.

This chain links TRBV7-9 with TRBJ1-6; D possibly corresponds to TRBD1 (5 bases). The CDR3 loop spans 15 amino acids. Germline CDR1 is SEHNR and CDR2 is FQNEAQ (reference sequence). Trimming took off 3 bases at V and 7 bases at J, with 13 bases between the two ends. DNA of the CDR3: TGTGCCAGCAGCTTCGGGGCCAGCGTAAATTCACCCCTCCACTTT. Its translation is CASSFGASVNSPLHF. The entire variable domain, with the rest obtained from reference TRBV7-9 and TRBJ1-6, is as follows: DTGVSQNPRHKITKRGQNVTFRCDPISEHNRLYWYRQTLGQGPEFLTYFQNEAQLEKSRLLSDRFSAERPKGSFSTLEIQRTEQGDSAMYLCASSFGASVNSPLHFGNGTRLTVT.

The chain employs TRBV2 and TRBJ1-5; D not resolved. Germline V gene sequence: CDR1 SNHLY, CDR2 FYNNEI. V shed 3 bases and J shed 7 bases, with 7 bases lying between them. This CDR3 is built from 12 residues. As DNA, the CDR3 is TGTGCCAGCAGTGACAGGAGGCAGCCCCAGCATTTT. Translation: CASSDRRQPQHF. The entire variable domain, with the rest obtained from reference TRBV2 and TRBJ1-5, is as follows: EPEVTQTPSHQVTQMGQEVILRCVPISNHLYFYWYRQILGQKVEFLVSFYNNEISEKSEIFDDQFSVERPDGSNFTLKIRSTKLEDSAMYFCASSDRRQPQHFGDGTRLSIL.